This TCR beta chain was captured in a study of blood T cell repertoires in COVID-19. Study information: Samples of COVID-19 (acute and convalescent) were obtained from the United States, Italy and Spain. In each case, the material was cDNA or gDNA derived from T cells, B-cell-depleted T cells, or PBMCs.

Original analysis: The authors estimated nucleated cell counts from reference gene primer amplification. Sequencing used immunoSEQ multiplex PCR; TCRdb keeps in-frame clones, though not all of them. V and J calls and clone size are given by that table; D and trimming were obtained from the DNA. Among around 63,000 clones listed, 81% were seen once. There are 16 residues in the CDR3. After removal of 1 base from V and 6 bases from J, the junction contained 8 bases not matched to a gene. Looked up from germline, CDR1 is LGHDT and CDR2 is YNNKEL (reference sequence). The chain carries TRBV3-1 (or the pseudogene TRBV3-2) and TRBJ2-7; TRBD1 matches 11 bases. The receptor comes from a woman older than 75 with active or convalescent COVID-19. Sequenced sample: peripheral blood. CDR3 loop: CASSQGPGTGGFEQYF. CDR3 DNA sequence: TGTGCCAGCAGCCAAGGACCCGGGACAGGGGGGTTCGAGCAGTACTTC.